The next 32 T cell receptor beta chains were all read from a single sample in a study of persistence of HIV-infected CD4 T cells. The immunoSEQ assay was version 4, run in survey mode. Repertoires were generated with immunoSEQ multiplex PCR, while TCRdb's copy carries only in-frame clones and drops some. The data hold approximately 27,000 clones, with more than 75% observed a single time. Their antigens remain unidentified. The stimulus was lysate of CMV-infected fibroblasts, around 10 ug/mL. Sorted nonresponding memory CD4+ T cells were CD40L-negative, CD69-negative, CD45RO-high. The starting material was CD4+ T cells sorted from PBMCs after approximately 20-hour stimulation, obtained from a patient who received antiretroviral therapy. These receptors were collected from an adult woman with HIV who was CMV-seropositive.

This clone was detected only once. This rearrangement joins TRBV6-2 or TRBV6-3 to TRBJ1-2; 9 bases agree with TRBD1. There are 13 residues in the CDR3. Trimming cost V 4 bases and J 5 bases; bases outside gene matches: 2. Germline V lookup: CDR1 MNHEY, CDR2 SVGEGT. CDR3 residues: CASSWDREYGYTF. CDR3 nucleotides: TGTGCCAGCAGTTGGGACAGGGAATATGGCTACACCTTC.

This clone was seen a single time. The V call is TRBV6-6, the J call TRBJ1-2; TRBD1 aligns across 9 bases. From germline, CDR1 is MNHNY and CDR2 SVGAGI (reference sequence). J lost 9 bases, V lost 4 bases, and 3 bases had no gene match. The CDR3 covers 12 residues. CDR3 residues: CASSLDRGSYTF. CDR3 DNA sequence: TGTGCCAGCAGTTTAGACAGGGGGAGCTACACCTTC.

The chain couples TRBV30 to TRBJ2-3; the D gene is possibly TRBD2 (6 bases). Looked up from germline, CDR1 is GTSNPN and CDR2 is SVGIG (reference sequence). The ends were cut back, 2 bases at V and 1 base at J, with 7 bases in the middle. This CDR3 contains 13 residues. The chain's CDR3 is CAWSLAGTDTQYF. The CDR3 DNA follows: TGTGCCTGGAGTTTAGCGGGCACAGATACGCAGTATTTT.

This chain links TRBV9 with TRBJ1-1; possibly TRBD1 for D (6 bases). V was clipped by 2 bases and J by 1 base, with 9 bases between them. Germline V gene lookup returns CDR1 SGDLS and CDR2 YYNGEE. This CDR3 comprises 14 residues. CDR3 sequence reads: CASSVGTPNTEAFF. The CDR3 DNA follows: TGTGCCAGCAGCGTTGGGACACCGAACACTGAAGCTTTCTTT. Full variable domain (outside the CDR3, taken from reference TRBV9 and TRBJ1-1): DSGVTQTPKHLITATGQRVTLRCSPRSGDLSVYWYQQSLDQGLQFLIQYYNGEERAKGNILERFSAQQFPDLHSELNLSSLELGDSALYFCASSVGTPNTEAFFGQGTRLTVV.

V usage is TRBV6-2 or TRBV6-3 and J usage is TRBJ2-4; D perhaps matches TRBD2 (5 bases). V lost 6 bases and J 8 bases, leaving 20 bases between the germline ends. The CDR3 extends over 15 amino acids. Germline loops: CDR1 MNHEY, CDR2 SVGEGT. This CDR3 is CASSLPEAGPDIQYF. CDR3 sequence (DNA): TGTGCCAGCAGCCTCCCGGAGGCTGGACCGGACATTCAGTACTTC.

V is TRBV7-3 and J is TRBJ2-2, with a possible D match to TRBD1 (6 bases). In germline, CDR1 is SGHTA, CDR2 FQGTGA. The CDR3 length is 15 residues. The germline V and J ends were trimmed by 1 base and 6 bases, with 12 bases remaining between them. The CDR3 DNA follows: TGTGCCAGCAGCTTAAAACAGGGAAAGGCCGGGGAGCTGTTTTTT. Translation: CASSLKQGKAGELFF.

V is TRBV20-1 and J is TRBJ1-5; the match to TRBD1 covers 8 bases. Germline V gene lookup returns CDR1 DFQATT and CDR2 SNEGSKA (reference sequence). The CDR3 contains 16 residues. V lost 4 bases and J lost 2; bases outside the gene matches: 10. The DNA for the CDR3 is TGCAGTGCTACTGACAGGGGCGCAGGGGGCAATCAGCCCCAGCATTTT. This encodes CSATDRGAGGNQPQHF.

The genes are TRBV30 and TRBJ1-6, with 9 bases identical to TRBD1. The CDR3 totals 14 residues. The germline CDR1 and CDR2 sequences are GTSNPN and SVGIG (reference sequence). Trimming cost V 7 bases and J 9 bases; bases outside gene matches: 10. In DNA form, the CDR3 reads TGTGCCTTGGGTGGACAGGGGCCGGGTTCACCCCTCCACTTT. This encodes CALGGQGPGSPLHF.

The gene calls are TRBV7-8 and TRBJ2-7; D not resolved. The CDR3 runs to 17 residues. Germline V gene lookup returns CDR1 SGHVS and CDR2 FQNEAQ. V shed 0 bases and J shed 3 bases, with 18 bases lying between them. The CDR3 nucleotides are TGTGCCAGCAGCTTAGCCGGCAGGAACCTCCTATTCTACGAGCAGTACTTC. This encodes CASSLAGRNLLFYEQYF. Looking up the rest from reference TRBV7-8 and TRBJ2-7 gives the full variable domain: GAGVSQSPRYKVAKRGQDVALRCDPISGHVSLFWYQQALGQGPEFLTYFQNEAQLDKSGLPSDRFFAERPEGSVSTLKIQRTQQEDSAVYLCASSLAGRNLLFYEQYFGPGTRLTVT.

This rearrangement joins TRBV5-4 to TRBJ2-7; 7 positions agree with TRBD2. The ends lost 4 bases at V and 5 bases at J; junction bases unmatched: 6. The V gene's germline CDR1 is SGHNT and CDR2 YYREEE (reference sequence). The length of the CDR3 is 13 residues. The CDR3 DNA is TGTGCCAGCAGCCGGGACTATTCCAACGAGCAGTACTTC. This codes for CASSRDYSNEQYF.

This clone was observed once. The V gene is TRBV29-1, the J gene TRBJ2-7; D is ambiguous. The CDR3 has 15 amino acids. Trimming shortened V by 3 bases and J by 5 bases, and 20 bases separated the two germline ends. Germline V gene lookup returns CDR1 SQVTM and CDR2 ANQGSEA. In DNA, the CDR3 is TGCAGCGTTGAGTTGGCAGCCCTGGAACCTAACGAGCAGTACGTC. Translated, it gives CSVELAALEPNEQYV.

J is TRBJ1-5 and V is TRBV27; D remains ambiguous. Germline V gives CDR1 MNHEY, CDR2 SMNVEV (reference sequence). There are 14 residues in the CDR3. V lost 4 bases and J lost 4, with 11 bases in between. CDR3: CASSSRTGNQPQHF. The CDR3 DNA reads TGTGCCAGCAGTTCGCGTACGGGGAATCAGCCCCAGCATTTT.

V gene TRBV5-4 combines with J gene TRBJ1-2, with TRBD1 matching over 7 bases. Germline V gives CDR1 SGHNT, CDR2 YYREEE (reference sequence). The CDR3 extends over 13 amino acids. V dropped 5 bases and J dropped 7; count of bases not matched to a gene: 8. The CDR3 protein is CASRFDRDGGYTF. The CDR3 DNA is TGTGCCAGCAGATTTGACAGGGACGGTGGCTACACCTTC.

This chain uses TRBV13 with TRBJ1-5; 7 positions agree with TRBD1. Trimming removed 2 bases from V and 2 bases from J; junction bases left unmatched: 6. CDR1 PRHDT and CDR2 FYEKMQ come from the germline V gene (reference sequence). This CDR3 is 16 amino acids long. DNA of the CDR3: TGTGCCAGCAGCTTACGGACAGGCTTTGGCAATCAGCCCCAGCATTTT. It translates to CASSLRTGFGNQPQHF.

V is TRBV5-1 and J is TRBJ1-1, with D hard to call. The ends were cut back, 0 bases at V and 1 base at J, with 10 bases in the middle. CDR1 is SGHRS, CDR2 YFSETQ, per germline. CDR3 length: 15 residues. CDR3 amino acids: CASSLDGRPNTEAFF. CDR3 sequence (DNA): TGCGCCAGCAGCTTGGATGGCAGGCCGAACACTGAAGCTTTCTTT.

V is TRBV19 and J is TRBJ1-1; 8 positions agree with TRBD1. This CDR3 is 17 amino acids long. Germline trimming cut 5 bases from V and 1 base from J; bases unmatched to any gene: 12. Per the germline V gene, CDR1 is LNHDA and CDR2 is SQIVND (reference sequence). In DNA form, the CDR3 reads TGTGCCAGTAGTGCCGGTCCCGGGACAGGAACGAACACTGAAGCTTTCTTT. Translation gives CASSAGPGTGTNTEAFF.

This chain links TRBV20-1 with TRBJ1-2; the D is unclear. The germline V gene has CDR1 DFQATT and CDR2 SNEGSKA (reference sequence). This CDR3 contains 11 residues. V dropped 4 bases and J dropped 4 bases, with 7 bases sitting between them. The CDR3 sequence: CSATASYGYTF. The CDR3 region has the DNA TGCAGTGCTACAGCTTCCTATGGCTACACCTTC.

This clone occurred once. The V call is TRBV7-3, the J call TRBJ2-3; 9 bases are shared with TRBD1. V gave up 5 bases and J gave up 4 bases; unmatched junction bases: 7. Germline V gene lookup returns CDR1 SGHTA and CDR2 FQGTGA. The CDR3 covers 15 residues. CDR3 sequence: CASSRGQGSADTQYF. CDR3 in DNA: TGTGCCAGCAGCCGAGGACAGGGGAGCGCAGATACGCAGTATTTT.

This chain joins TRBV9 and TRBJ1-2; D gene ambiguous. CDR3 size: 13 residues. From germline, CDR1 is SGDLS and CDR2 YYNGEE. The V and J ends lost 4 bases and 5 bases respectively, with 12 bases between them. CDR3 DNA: TGTGCCAGCAGCCCCGGCTCCTGGTATGGCTACACCTTC. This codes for CASSPGSWYGYTF. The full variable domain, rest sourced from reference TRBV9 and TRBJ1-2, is DSGVTQTPKHLITATGQRVTLRCSPRSGDLSVYWYQQSLDQGLQFLIQYYNGEERAKGNILERFSAQQFPDLHSELNLSSLELGDSALYFCASSPGSWYGYTFGSGTRLTVV.

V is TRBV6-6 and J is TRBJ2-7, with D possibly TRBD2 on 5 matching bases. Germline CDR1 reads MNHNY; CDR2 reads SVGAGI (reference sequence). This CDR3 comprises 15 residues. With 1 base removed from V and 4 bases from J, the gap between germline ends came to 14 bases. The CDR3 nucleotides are TGTGCCAGCAGTTACTTAAAGGGCAGGACTTACGAGCAGTACGTC. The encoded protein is CASSYLKGRTYEQYV.

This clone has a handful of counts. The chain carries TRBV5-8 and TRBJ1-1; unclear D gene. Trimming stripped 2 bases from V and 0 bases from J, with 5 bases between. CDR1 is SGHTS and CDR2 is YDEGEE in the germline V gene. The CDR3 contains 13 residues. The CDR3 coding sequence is TGTGCCAGCAGCTTAATGATGAACACTGAAGCTTTCTTT. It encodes CASSLMMNTEAFF.

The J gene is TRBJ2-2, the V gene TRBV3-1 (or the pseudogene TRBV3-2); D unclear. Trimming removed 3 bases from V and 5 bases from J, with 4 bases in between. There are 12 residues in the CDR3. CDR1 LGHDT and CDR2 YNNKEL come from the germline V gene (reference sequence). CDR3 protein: CASSHRTGELFF. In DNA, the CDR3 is TGTGCCAGCAGCCACAGGACCGGGGAGCTGTTTTTT.

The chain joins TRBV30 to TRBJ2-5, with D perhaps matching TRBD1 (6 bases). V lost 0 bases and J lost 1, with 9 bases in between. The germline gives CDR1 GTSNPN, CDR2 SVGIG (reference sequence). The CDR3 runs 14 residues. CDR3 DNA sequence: TGTGCCTGGAGTGTACAGGGCACCCAAGAGACCCAGTACTTC. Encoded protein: CAWSVQGTQETQYF.

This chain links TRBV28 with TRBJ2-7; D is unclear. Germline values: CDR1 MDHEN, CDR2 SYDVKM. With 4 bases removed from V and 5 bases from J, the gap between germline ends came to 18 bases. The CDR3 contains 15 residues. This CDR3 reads CASSSRLGLRDEQYV. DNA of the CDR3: TGTGCCAGCAGTTCAAGACTGGGCTTAAGGGACGAGCAGTACGTC.

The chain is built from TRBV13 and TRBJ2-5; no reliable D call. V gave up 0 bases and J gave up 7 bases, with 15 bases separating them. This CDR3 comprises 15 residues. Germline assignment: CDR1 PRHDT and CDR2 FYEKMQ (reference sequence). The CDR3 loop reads CASSLGAGRQRTQYF. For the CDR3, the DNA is TGTGCCAGCAGCTTAGGAGCAGGAAGGCAGAGGACCCAGTACTTC.

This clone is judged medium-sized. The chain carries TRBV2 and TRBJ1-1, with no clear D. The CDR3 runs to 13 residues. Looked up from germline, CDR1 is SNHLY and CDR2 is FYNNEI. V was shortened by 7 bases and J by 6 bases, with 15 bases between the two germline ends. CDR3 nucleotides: TGTGCCAGCATTCTCGTCTATGGCGCTGAAGCTTTCTTT. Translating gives CASILVYGAEAFF.

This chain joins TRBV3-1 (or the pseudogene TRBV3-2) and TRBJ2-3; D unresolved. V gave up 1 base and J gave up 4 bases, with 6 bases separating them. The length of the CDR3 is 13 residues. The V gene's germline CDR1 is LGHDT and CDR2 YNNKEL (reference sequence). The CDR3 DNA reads TGTGCCAGCAGCCAAGCTGGGGCAGATACGCAGTATTTT. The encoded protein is CASSQAGADTQYF.

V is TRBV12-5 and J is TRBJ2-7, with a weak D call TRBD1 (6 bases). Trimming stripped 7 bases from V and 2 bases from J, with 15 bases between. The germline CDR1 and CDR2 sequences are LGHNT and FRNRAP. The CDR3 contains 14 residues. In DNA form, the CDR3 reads TGTGCTAGTGTTTACAGGGCCATTACCTACGAGCAGTACTTC. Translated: CASVYRAITYEQYF.

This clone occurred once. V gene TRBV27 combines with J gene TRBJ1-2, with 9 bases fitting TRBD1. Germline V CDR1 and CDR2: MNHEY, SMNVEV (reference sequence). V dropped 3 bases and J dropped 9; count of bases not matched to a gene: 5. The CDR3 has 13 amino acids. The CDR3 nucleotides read TGTGCCAGCAGTTTGACCGGGACAGGGCGCTACACCTTC. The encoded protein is CASSLTGTGRYTF.

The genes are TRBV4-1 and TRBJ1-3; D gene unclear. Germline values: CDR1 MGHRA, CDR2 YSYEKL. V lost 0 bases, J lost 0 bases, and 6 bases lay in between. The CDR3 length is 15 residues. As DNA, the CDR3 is TGCGCCAGCAGCCAAGAAGGCGGCTCTGGAAACACCATATATTTT. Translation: CASSQEGGSGNTIYF.

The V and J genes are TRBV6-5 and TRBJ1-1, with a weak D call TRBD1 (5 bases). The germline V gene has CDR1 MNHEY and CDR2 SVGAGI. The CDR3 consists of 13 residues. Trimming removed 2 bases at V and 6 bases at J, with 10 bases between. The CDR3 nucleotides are TGTGCCAGCAGTTACGGGGGATACGCTGAAGCTTTCTTT. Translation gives CASSYGGYAEAFF.

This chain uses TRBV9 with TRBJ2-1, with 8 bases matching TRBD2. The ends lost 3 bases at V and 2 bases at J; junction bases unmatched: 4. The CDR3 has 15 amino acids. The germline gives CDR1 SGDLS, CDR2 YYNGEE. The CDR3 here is CASSDRLATYNEQFF. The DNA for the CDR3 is TGTGCCAGCAGCGACAGACTAGCGACCTACAATGAGCAGTTCTTC. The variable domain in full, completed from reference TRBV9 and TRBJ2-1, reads DSGVTQTPKHLITATGQRVTLRCSPRSGDLSVYWYQQSLDQGLQFLIQYYNGEERAKGNILERFSAQQFPDLHSELNLSSLELGDSALYFCASSDRLATYNEQFFGPGTRLTVL.